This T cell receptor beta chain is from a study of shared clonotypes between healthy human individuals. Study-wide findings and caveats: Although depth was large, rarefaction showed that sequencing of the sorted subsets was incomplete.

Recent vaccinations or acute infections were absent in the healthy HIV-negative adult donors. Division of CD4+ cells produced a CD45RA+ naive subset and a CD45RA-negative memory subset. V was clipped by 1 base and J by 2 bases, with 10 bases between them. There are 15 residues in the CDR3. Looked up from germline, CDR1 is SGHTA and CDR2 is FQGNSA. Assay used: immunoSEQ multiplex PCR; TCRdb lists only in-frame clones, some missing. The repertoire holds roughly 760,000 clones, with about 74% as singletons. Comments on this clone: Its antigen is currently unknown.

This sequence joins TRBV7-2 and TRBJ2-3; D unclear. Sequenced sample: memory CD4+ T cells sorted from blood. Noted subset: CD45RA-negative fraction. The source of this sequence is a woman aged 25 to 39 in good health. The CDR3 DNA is TGTGCCAGCAGCTTAGGTCACCAGCTCACAGATACGCAGTATTTT. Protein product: CASSLGHQLTDTQYF.